These 30 T cell receptor beta chains were sequenced from one sample in a study of OX40 agonist ivuxolimab in advanced cancers. Libraries were prepared by immunoSEQ multiplex PCR; TCRdb keeps only in-frame clonotypes and omits some of them. The data hold some 81,000 clones, with 80% to 90% observed a single time. The sequencing here drew on CD4+ or CD8+ T cells sorted from blood, taken in a trial of the OX40 agonist ivuxolimab. These receptors all come from an adult with an advanced solid tumor such as melanoma, head and neck, liver or kidney cancer.

CDR3 nucleotides: TGTGCCAGCAGTCCTAATAATTCACCCCTCCACTTT. Translating it yields CASSPNNSPLHF. The V and J genes are TRBV6-5 and TRBJ1-6; D is unresolved. Germline loops: CDR1 MNHEY, CDR2 SVGAGI. This CDR3 has 12 amino acids. V dropped 5 bases and J dropped 5 bases, with 4 bases sitting between them.

V usage is TRBV5-5 and J usage is TRBJ1-5, with D possibly TRBD1 on 5 matching bases. The germline V and J ends were trimmed by 4 bases and 5 bases, with 10 bases remaining between them. This CDR3 region has 13 residues. Germline CDR1 SGHKS, CDR2 YYEKEE (reference sequence). As DNA, the CDR3 is TGTGCCAGCAGCGTAGGGACCGATCAGCCCCAGCATTTT. As protein: CASSVGTDQPQHF.

V is TRBV28 and J is TRBJ2-5, with unresolved D. The DNA end is a closer match to TRBJ2-7, so the J assignment may be wrong. The germline V gene has CDR1 MDHEN and CDR2 SYDVKM. The length of the CDR3 is 17 residues. The DNA for the CDR3 is TGTGCCAGCAGTCCGCCCCTCGGTAGGGCGAGCTCCTACGAGCAGTACTTC. It codes for CASSPPLGRASSYEQYF.

The chain is built from TRBV9 and TRBJ1-2, with D perhaps TRBD1 (5 bases). V was shortened by 3 bases and J by 8 bases, with 14 bases between the two germline ends. Germline V gene lookup returns CDR1 SGDLS and CDR2 YYNGEE. This CDR3 is built from 13 residues. The CDR3 is CASSAGVTRGYTF. The CDR3 DNA follows: TGTGCCAGCAGCGCGGGGGTTACGAGGGGCTACACCTTC. Full variable domain (rest looked up from reference TRBV9 and TRBJ1-2): DSGVTQTPKHLITATGQRVTLRCSPRSGDLSVYWYQQSLDQGLQFLIQYYNGEERAKGNILERFSAQQFPDLHSELNLSSLELGDSALYFCASSAGVTRGYTFGSGTRLTVV.

The CDR3 nucleotides are TGTGCCAGTAGTATTTTGGGGACAGGGGGCCGAGAGACCCAGTACTTC. Its translation: CASSILGTGGRETQYF. The chain is built from TRBV19 and TRBJ2-5; 12 bases align to TRBD1. V shed 3 bases, J shed 4 bases, and the junction held 6 bases outside the gene matches. Looked up from germline, CDR1 is LNHDA and CDR2 is SQIVND (reference sequence). The CDR3 extends over 16 amino acids. The whole variable domain, filled in from reference TRBV19 and TRBJ2-5, reads DGGITQSPKYLFRKEGQNVTLSCEQNLNHDAMYWYRQDPGQGLRLIYYSQIVNDFQKGDIAEGYSVSREKKESFPLTVTSAQKNPTAFYLCASSILGTGGRETQYFGPGTRLLVL.

The CDR3 region is CASSQVLGNEQYF. The DNA for the CDR3 is TGCGCCAGCAGCCAAGTACTGGGGAACGAGCAGTACTTC. The chain employs TRBV4-3 and TRBJ2-7, with D unresolved. Germline values: CDR1 LGHNA, CDR2 YSLEER. This CDR3 is 13 amino acids long. V shed 1 base and J shed 5 bases, with 9 bases lying between them.

The chain joins TRBV6-1 to TRBJ1-4; the D is unclear. Looked up from germline, CDR1 is MNHNS and CDR2 is SASEGT. V was pared by 4 bases and J by 3 bases, with 12 bases between. CDR3 length: 15 residues. CDR3 protein: CASSVRSWANEKLFF. The CDR3 region has the DNA TGTGCCAGCAGTGTCAGGAGTTGGGCTAATGAAAAACTGTTTTTT.

The CDR3, as DNA: TGTGCCAGCAGCGGGGTCCTGGCTTCACCCCTCCACTTT. Translated, it gives CASSGVLASPLHF. This chain connects TRBV9 to TRBJ1-6; D is undetermined. V dropped 3 bases and J dropped 9 bases, with 10 bases sitting between them. The CDR3 runs 13 residues. Germline CDR1 and CDR2: SGDLS and YYNGEE.

The chain couples TRBV7-2 to TRBJ2-1; TRBD2 matches 11 bases. The V and J ends lost 4 bases and 4 bases, in that order; junction bases with no gene match: 9. From germline, CDR1 is SGHTA and CDR2 FQGNSA. The CDR3 sequence is 17 residues long. The CDR3 is CASSSLGSSGGYNEQFF. The CDR3 coding sequence is TGTGCCAGCAGCTCCCTAGGGTCTAGCGGGGGGTACAATGAGCAGTTCTTC.

The V and J genes are TRBV5-1 and TRBJ1-6; the D gene is possibly TRBD1 (5 bases). The V gene lost 4 bases and the J gene lost 9 bases, with 14 bases spanning the gap. CDR3 length equals 14 residues. Per the germline V gene, CDR1 is SGHRS and CDR2 is YFSETQ. The CDR3 coding sequence is TGCGCCAGCAGCGCGGGGGGGACCAGTTCACCCCTCCACTTT. Residues: CASSAGGTSSPLHF.

The gene calls are TRBV10-2 and TRBJ2-3; D is unresolved. Per the germline V gene, CDR1 is WSHSY and CDR2 is SAAADI. The CDR3 is made up of 15 amino acids. V was cut by 6 bases and J by 3 bases, with 16 bases left in between. The CDR3 DNA reads as TGCGCCAGCAGAAAAAAGGGTACCGGGACAGATACGCAGTATTTT. It specifies CASRKKGTGTDTQYF.

V gene TRBV29-1 combines with J gene TRBJ1-3; 7 bases are shared with TRBD1. There are 12 residues in the CDR3. Trimming removed 5 bases from V and 4 bases from J; junction bases left unmatched: 2. The germline V gene encodes CDR1 SQVTM and CDR2 ANQGSEA. The CDR3 DNA is TGCAGCGTTCGGGACAGCGGAAACACCATATATTTT. This encodes CSVRDSGNTIYF.

The chain employs TRBV9 and TRBJ2-5; 9 bases agree with TRBD2. The junction had 10 bases not matched to a gene; V was cut back by 2 bases and J by 5 bases. The V gene's germline CDR1 is SGDLS and CDR2 YYNGEE. The CDR3 is 16 residues long. CDR3 loop: CASSVPQGGGAETQYF. CDR3 bases: TGTGCCAGCAGCGTGCCCCAGGGCGGGGGGGCCGAGACCCAGTACTTC.

The genes are TRBV7-2 and TRBJ1-4, with D possibly being TRBD1 (6 bases). V was pared by 5 bases and J by 7 bases, with 14 bases between. The CDR3 consists of 14 residues. In germline, CDR1 is SGHTA, CDR2 FQGNSA. The CDR3 nucleotides are TGTGCCAGCAGCCCACAGGGCGGGATTGAAAAACTGTTTTTT. Protein sequence: CASSPQGGIEKLFF.

The rearrangement uses TRBV6-1 and TRBJ2-7; tentative D call: TRBD1 (5 bases). This CDR3 spans 16 amino acids. Germline loops: CDR1 MNHNS, CDR2 SASEGT. V was shortened by 1 base and J by 6 bases, with 19 bases between the two germline ends. The CDR3 nucleotides are TGTGCCAGCAGTGAAGTGTGGGGCACCTTGCCCGGCGAGCAGTACTTC. This encodes CASSEVWGTLPGEQYF.

DNA of the CDR3: TGTGCCAGCAGCCTCGGGACAGGGATTTCAGATACGCAGTATTTT. The encoded protein is CASSLGTGISDTQYF. The chain carries TRBV7-8 and TRBJ2-3; 9 bases match TRBD1. The germline V gene has CDR1 SGHVS and CDR2 FQNEAQ. The CDR3 extends over 15 amino acids. The V and J ends lost 5 bases and 4 bases, in that order; junction bases with no gene match: 7. Looking up the rest from reference TRBV7-8 and TRBJ2-3 gives the full variable domain: GAGVSQSPRYKVAKRGQDVALRCDPISGHVSLFWYQQALGQGPEFLTYFQNEAQLDKSGLPSDRFFAERPEGSVSTLKIQRTQQEDSAVYLCASSLGTGISDTQYFGPGTRLTVL.

This rearrangement joins TRBV9 to TRBJ2-3; 7 bases line up with TRBD2. Germline CDR1 reads SGDLS; CDR2 reads YYNGEE. Trimming at V came to 0 bases and at J to 5 bases, leaving 15 bases not matched to a gene. The CDR3 is 18 residues long. The CDR3 coding sequence is TGTGCCAGCAGCGTAGCTAAATTGGAGCGGGGTACGTTAGATACGCAGTATTTT. It translates to CASSVAKLERGTLDTQYF.

The rearrangement uses TRBV6-5 and TRBJ1-2; D is undetermined. The CDR3 length is 11 residues. V lost 4 bases to trimming and J lost 4 bases, with 4 bases between them. Looked up from germline, CDR1 is MNHEY and CDR2 is SVGAGI. The CDR3 loop reads CASSSPYGYTF. The CDR3 coding sequence is TGTGCCAGCAGTTCCCCCTATGGCTACACCTTC.

This chain connects TRBV7-5 to TRBJ1-3. TRBV7-5 is given as a pseudogene. The length of the CDR3 is 11 residues. The CDR3 reads CVGGSGNTIYF. CDR3 sequence (DNA): TGTGTCGGGGGGTCTGGAAACACCATATATTTT.

This rearrangement joins TRBV25-1 to TRBJ2-1, with TRBD2 matching over 13 bases. The trim removed 8 bases at V and 8 bases at J, leaving 3 bases unmatched. CDR3 length: 13 residues. The germline V gene encodes CDR1 MGHDK and CDR2 SYGVNS. The CDR3 spells CASRTSGGDEQFF. CDR3 nucleotides: TGTGCCAGCCGGACTAGCGGGGGCGATGAGCAGTTCTTC.

This clone appeared once. V and J are TRBV7-3 and TRBJ1-6; possible D gene TRBD1, 5 bases. Deletions cut 5 bases from V and 10 bases from J, with 12 bases between. The germline CDR1 and CDR2 sequences are SGHTA and FQGTGA. The CDR3 consists of 13 residues. The DNA of the CDR3 is TGTGCCAGCAGCCGGGAACGGGGCTCACCCCTCCACTTT. Protein: CASSRERGSPLHF.

The V gene is TRBV28, the J gene TRBJ1-1; D is possibly TRBD1 (5 bases). Germline CDR1 is MDHEN and CDR2 is SYDVKM. The CDR3 consists of 16 residues. V lost 3 bases to trimming and J lost 0 bases, with 14 bases between them. The CDR3 coding sequence is TGTGCCAGCAGTTTGTTTCCGGGACGGATGAACACTGAAGCTTTCTTT. Translation: CASSLFPGRMNTEAFF.

The chain couples TRBV7-9 to TRBJ1-1, with D uncertain. CDR3 size: 13 residues. CDR1 is SEHNR, CDR2 FQNEAQ, per germline (reference sequence). Trimming removed 5 bases at V and 4 bases at J, with 11 bases between. CDR3 coding DNA: TGTGCCAGCAGCCCCCCTTCTTCCACTGAAGCTTTCTTT. This gives the protein CASSPPSSTEAFF.

This clone has just one count. The chain recombines TRBV6-6 with TRBJ2-7; no definite D call. CDR1 and CDR2 (germline): MNHNY, SVGAGI (reference sequence). V lost 6 bases and J 4 bases, leaving 7 bases between the germline ends. This CDR3 region has 11 residues. CDR3 sequence (DNA): TGTGCCAGCAGCCCGAAGTACGAGCAGTACTTC. This encodes CASSPKYEQYF.

This clone was recorded only once. This chain connects TRBV28 to TRBJ1-1, with D possibly TRBD1 on 5 matching bases. Germline CDR1 is MDHEN and CDR2 is SYDVKM. The V end lost 4 bases, the J end lost 5 bases, and 11 bases lay between the germline ends. This CDR3 spans 13 amino acids. CDR3 sequence (DNA): TGTGCCAGCAGTTGGGGACGGCGTACTGAAGCTTTCTTT. Protein sequence: CASSWGRRTEAFF.

This chain connects TRBV28 to TRBJ1-3, with a tentative D call TRBD1 (5 bases). Germline CDR1 is MDHEN and CDR2 is SYDVKM. V lost 6 bases to trimming and J lost 4 bases, with 13 bases between them. The CDR3 consists of 14 residues. This CDR3 reads CASSLGVLGNTIYF. In DNA form, the CDR3 reads TGTGCCAGCAGCCTAGGGGTCTTGGGAAACACCATATATTTT.

This chain joins TRBV11-2 and TRBJ1-1; possibly TRBD1 for D (5 bases). With 3 bases removed from V and 3 bases from J, the gap between germline ends came to 11 bases. The V gene's germline CDR1 is SGHAT and CDR2 FQNNGV. The CDR3 sequence is 14 residues long. CDR3: CASSLGVWDTEAFF. The CDR3 DNA is TGTGCCAGCAGCTTGGGGGTGTGGGACACTGAAGCTTTCTTT.

This clone was recorded only once. The genes are TRBV10-1 and TRBJ2-3; TRBD2 is a possible D gene (5 bases). Germline values: CDR1 WNHNN, CDR2 SYGVQD (reference sequence). The length of the CDR3 is 14 residues. The V and J ends lost 5 bases and 3 bases respectively, with 12 bases between them. CDR3 sequence (DNA): TGCGCCAGCAGTCCTTGGACGGGAACAGATACGCAGTATTTT. Translated: CASSPWTGTDTQYF.

This clone was observed once. The chain combines TRBV10-3 with TRBJ1-4, with 8 bases fitting TRBD1. With V trimmed by 10 bases and J by 8 bases, 9 bases remained unmatched. The CDR3 consists of 13 residues. The germline gives CDR1 ENHRY, CDR2 SYGVKD. The CDR3 DNA is TGTGCCACAAGACAGGGGACCCCCGAAAAACTGTTTTTT. Translating gives CATRQGTPEKLFF.

The chain combines TRBV18 with TRBJ2-7, with a possible D match to TRBD2 (5 bases). Trimming stripped 1 base from V and 5 bases from J, with 12 bases between. The V gene's germline CDR1 is KGHSH and CDR2 LQKENI. The CDR3 is 14 residues long. The CDR3 bases are TGTGCCAGCTCACCACGAGGGTCGGTCGACGAGCAGTACTTC. It is translated as CASSPRGSVDEQYF.